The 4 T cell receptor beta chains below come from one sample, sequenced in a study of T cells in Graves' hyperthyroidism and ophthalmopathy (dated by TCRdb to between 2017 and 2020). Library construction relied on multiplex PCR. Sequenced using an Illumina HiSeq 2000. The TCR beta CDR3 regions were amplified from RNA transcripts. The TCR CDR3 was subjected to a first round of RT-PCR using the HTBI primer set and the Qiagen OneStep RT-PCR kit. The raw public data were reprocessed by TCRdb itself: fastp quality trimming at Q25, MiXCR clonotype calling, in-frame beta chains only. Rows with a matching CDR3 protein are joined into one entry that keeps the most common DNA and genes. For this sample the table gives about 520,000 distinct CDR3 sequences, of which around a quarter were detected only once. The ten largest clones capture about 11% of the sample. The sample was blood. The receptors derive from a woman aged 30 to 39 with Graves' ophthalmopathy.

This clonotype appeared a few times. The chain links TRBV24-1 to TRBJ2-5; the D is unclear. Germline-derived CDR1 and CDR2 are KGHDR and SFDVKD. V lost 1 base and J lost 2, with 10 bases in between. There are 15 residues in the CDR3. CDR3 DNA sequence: TGTGCCACCAGTGATTTCTCCAGCCCGCAAGAGACCCAGTACTTC. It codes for CATSDFSSPQETQYF.

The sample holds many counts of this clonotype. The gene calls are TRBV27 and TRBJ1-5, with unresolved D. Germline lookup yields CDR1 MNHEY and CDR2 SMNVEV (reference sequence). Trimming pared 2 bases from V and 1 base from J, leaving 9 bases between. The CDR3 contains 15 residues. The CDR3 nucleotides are TGTGCCAGCAGTTTAACCAGGCCCAGCAATCAGCCCCAGCATTTT. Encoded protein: CASSLTRPSNQPQHF.

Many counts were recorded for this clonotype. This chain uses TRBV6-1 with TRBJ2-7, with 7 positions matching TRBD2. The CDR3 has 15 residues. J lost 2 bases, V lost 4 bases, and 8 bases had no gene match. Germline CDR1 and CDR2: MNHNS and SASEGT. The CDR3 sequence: CASSARVSGPYEQYF. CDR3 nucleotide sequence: TGTGCCAGCAGTGCCCGCGTTAGCGGGCCCTACGAGCAGTACTTC.

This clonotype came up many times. The CDR3 reads CASRRGLGTEAFF. CDR3 DNA: TGTGCCAGCCGACGGGGGCTCGGCACTGAAGCTTTCTTT. This chain joins TRBV6-5 and TRBJ1-1; perhaps TRBD1 as D (6 bases). Germline values: CDR1 MNHEY, CDR2 SVGAGI. This CDR3 spans 13 amino acids. V was cut by 8 bases and J by 4 bases, with 14 bases left in between.